The clone carrying this T cell receptor beta chain has ten or more counts. Its antigen is not known. The sample is drawn from a study of identical twins. Study-wide results and caveats: Sequences that were out-of-frame, alpha and twin-shared displayed an excess of low generation probability. Modeled out-of-frame TCR alpha sharing in monozygotic twins fell below observed levels.

Template switching created a universal primer site, and the cDNA included unique molecular identifiers. MiXCR, applied by TCRdb to the 5' RACE reads, yields one record per CDR3 protein. The data contain hundreds of thousands of distinct CDR3 sequences, roughly 9.8% of them seen just once; the ten biggest clones take up around 7.1%. There are 12 residues in the CDR3. Germline-derived CDR1 and CDR2 are MDHEN and SYDVKM. The ends were cut back, 6 bases at V and 8 bases at J, with 13 bases in the middle. The same sample was also used in a study of yellow fever vaccine responses in identical twins.

The chain has TRBV28 and TRBJ1-1; D ambiguous. The sequenced sample was CD8+ T cells sorted from blood. This clonotype was sampled from a woman between 18 and 30 years old in good health. The CDR3 nucleotides are TGTGCCAGCAGCCCTGACCCCCGGGAAGCTTTCTTT. Amino acids: CASSPDPREAFF.